This record concerns one T cell receptor (beta chain) sequence. This record comes from a study of OX40 agonist ivuxolimab in advanced cancers. V lost 0 bases to trimming and J lost 11 bases, with 19 bases between them. There are 15 residues in the CDR3. Germline CDR1 is LNHDA and CDR2 is SQIVND (reference sequence). Method: immunoSEQ multiplex PCR; TCRdb's copy keeps in-frame clones and lacks some. Found here are some 82,000 clones, around 88% of them singletons; the top ten hold about 0.8%. This clonotype was sampled from an adult with an advanced solid tumor such as melanoma, head and neck, liver or kidney cancer. This chain joins TRBV19 and TRBJ1-1, with D hard to call. Sequencing used CD4+ or CD8+ T cells sorted from blood, obtained in a trial of the OX40 agonist ivuxolimab. CDR3: CASSIDLLASRRAFF. The DNA for the CDR3 is TGTGCCAGTAGTATAGATCTGTTGGCCTCAAGGCGGGCTTTCTTT.